A single sample is the source of the 18 T cell receptor beta chains below, sequenced in a study of CD8 T cell repertoires and HIV-1 epitope variants. TCRdb's copy holds only in-frame clones and misses some; the assay was immunoSEQ multiplex PCR. The sample yields approximately 90,000 clones, 74% seen once. Source material: uncultured baseline CD8+ T cells from peripheral blood mononuclear cells (PBMCs). These receptors were obtained from a male donor with HIV.

The genes are TRBV7-9 and TRBJ2-1; 10 nucleotides agree with TRBD2. Looked up from germline, CDR1 is SEHNR and CDR2 is FQNEAQ (reference sequence). V was pared by 4 bases and J by 6 bases, with 9 bases of the junction left unmatched. This CDR3 spans 16 amino acids. The CDR3 loop reads CASSWLGRTSGNEQFF. The CDR3 DNA reads as TGTGCCAGCAGCTGGTTAGGTAGGACTAGCGGCAATGAGCAGTTCTTC. Together with reference TRBV7-9 and TRBJ2-1, the CDR3 gives the full variable domain: DTGVSQNPRHKITKRGQNVTFRCDPISEHNRLYWYRQTLGQGPEFLTYFQNEAQLEKSRLLSDRFSAERPKGSFSTLEIQRTEQGDSAMYLCASSWLGRTSGNEQFFGPGTRLTVL.

This clone was seen many times. The rearrangement joins TRBV2 to TRBJ2-7, with 11 bases aligning to TRBD1. CDR3 length: 15 residues. Trimming removed 0 bases from V and 7 bases from J; junction bases left unmatched: 5. Germline CDR1 reads SNHLY; CDR2 reads FYNNEI. CDR3 protein: CASSEAGQGAWEQYF. The CDR3 nucleotides read TGTGCCAGCAGTGAAGCTGGACAGGGGGCGTGGGAGCAGTACTTC.

The chain employs TRBV7-9 and TRBJ1-6; 7 bases map to TRBD1. Germline lookup yields CDR1 SEHNR and CDR2 FQNEAQ (reference sequence). J gave up 11 bases and V 2 bases, and 6 bases lay outside the gene matches. The CDR3 is made up of 14 amino acids. CDR3 residues: CASSLRQGEAPLHF. For the CDR3, the DNA is TGTGCCAGCAGCTTAAGACAGGGAGAGGCACCCCTCCACTTT.

The rearrangement joins TRBV18 to TRBJ2-1, with a weak D call TRBD2 (6 bases). This CDR3 region has 15 residues. In germline, CDR1 is KGHSH, CDR2 LQKENI. Trimming shortened V by 0 bases and J by 7 bases, and 13 bases separated the two germline ends. CDR3 in DNA: TGTGCCAGCTCACCACCGATGGGACTTGGGAATGAGCAGTTCTTC. As protein: CASSPPMGLGNEQFF.

This clone was seen more than once but under ten times. The chain carries TRBV30 and TRBJ1-5, with a tentative D call TRBD1 (5 bases). Germline CDR1 is GTSNPN and CDR2 is SVGIG (reference sequence). This CDR3 region has 15 residues. Trimming took 2 bases from V and 2 from J, leaving 13 bases between them. The CDR3 nucleotides read TGTGCCTGGAGTTCTGGGGACTTTCGCAATCAGCCCCAGCATTTT. The encoded protein is CAWSSGDFRNQPQHF.

The chain links TRBV15 to TRBJ2-2; 8 bases line up with TRBD2. The CDR3 is made up of 17 amino acids. Germline assignment: CDR1 LNHNV and CDR2 YYDKDF (reference sequence). The J segment lost 4 bases and the V segment lost 2 bases, leaving 9 bases of the junction unmatched. The CDR3 region has the DNA TGTGCCACCAGCAGACGAACGGGACGGGGGGGCACCGGGGAGCTGTTTTTT. This encodes CATSRRTGRGGTGELFF.

J is TRBJ2-7 and V is TRBV6-5; TRBD1 agrees at 7 bases. The CDR3 extends over 15 amino acids. Germline V gene sequence: CDR1 MNHEY, CDR2 SVGAGI. Trimming removed 8 bases from V and 4 bases from J; junction bases left unmatched: 14. The chain's CDR3 is CASRSSVTGRYEQYF. Here the CDR3 DNA reads TGTGCCAGCCGATCCTCGGTGACAGGGCGATACGAGCAGTACTTC.

V usage is TRBV5-1 and J usage is TRBJ2-1; D call uncertain. Germline V gives CDR1 SGHRS, CDR2 YFSETQ. This CDR3 is built from 13 residues. V lost 0 bases and J 7 bases, leaving 8 bases between the germline ends. The DNA for the CDR3 is TGCGCCAGCAGCTTGGAGCCCAAGAATGAGCAGTTCTTC. Residues: CASSLEPKNEQFF.

This clone has a handful of counts. V usage is TRBV5-1 and J usage is TRBJ2-3; possibly TRBD1 or TRBD2 for D (5 bases each). CDR1 SGHRS and CDR2 YFSETQ come from the germline V gene. The CDR3 runs 16 residues. V was trimmed by 4 bases and J by 3 bases, leaving 18 bases between them. This CDR3 is CASSPGGSRSTDTQYF. CDR3 bases: TGCGCCAGCAGCCCTGGGGGATCCCGGAGTACAGATACGCAGTATTTT.

This rearrangement joins TRBV7-2 to TRBJ2-7; 9 positions agree with TRBD2. V was clipped by 5 bases and J by 5 bases; unmatched bases: 13. Germline values: CDR1 SGHTA, CDR2 FQGNSA. This CDR3 is 16 amino acids long. The CDR3 sequence: CASSRNSGGLLNEQYF. For the CDR3, the DNA is TGTGCCAGCAGCCGGAACAGCGGGGGGCTCCTGAACGAGCAGTACTTC.

This chain uses TRBV28 with TRBJ2-3; D call uncertain. Germline lookup yields CDR1 MDHEN and CDR2 SYDVKM. The CDR3 is made up of 16 amino acids. Trimming left V 4 bases short and J 4 bases short, with 18 bases between. CDR3 bases: TGTGCCAGCAGTTCCTTCTTCGAGTTGGAGTCAGATACGCAGTATTTT. The encoded protein is CASSSFFELESDTQYF.

This clone was detected only once. This rearrangement joins TRBV9 to TRBJ2-7, with 10 bases matching TRBD1. The CDR3 has 15 residues. With V trimmed by 4 bases and J by 3 bases, 7 bases remained unmatched. Per germline, CDR1 SGDLS and CDR2 YYNGEE. The CDR3: CASSRQGATNYEQYF. CDR3 DNA: TGTGCCAGCAGCCGACAGGGGGCGACTAACTACGAGCAGTACTTC. The complete variable domain, with remaining parts taken from reference TRBV9 and TRBJ2-7, reads DSGVTQTPKHLITATGQRVTLRCSPRSGDLSVYWYQQSLDQGLQFLIQYYNGEERAKGNILERFSAQQFPDLHSELNLSSLELGDSALYFCASSRQGATNYEQYFGPGTRLTVT.

V and J are TRBV29-1 and TRBJ1-4, with D possibly TRBD1 on 6 matching bases. Germline V gives CDR1 SQVTM, CDR2 ANQGSEA. Between the trimmed V and J ends, which lost 1 base and 9 bases, there was a span of 15 bases. The CDR3 runs to 14 residues. In nucleotides, the CDR3 is TGCAGCGTTGAAGGGGGGGCAGGCGCTAAAAAACTGTTTTTT. Amino acid sequence: CSVEGGAGAKKLFF.

This clone was seen ten or more times. CDR3 in amino acids: CASGGEWAGTEAFF. As DNA, the CDR3 is TGTGCCAGCGGTGGGGAGTGGGCAGGAACTGAAGCTTTCTTT. The V call is TRBV28, the J call TRBJ1-1; D remains unclear. Germline V gene lookup returns CDR1 MDHEN and CDR2 SYDVKM. Between the trimmed V and J ends, which lost 8 bases and 5 bases, there was a span of 18 bases. The CDR3 is 14 amino acids.

The chain links TRBV28 to TRBJ1-3; D unclear. Trimming stripped 6 bases from V and 0 bases from J, with 12 bases between. The germline CDR1 and CDR2 sequences are MDHEN and SYDVKM. The CDR3 is made up of 15 amino acids. The CDR3: CASSVPWSSGNTIYF. DNA of the CDR3: TGTGCCAGCAGCGTACCCTGGAGCTCTGGAAACACCATATATTTT.

The table lists this clone with many counts. This chain uses TRBV7-8 with TRBJ2-1; TRBD2 agrees at 9 bases. This CDR3 has 17 amino acids. Germline CDR1 SGHVS, CDR2 FQNEAQ. V lost 4 bases, J lost 5 bases, and 12 bases stayed unmatched. The CDR3 loop is CASSSSFWTSVNNEQFF. CDR3 bases: TGTGCCAGCAGCTCTAGCTTCTGGACTAGCGTAAACAATGAGCAGTTCTTC.

Turning to this clone: One end of the junction does not line up with germline, which may come from a read error. V usage is TRBV28 and J usage is TRBJ1-5, with D perhaps TRBD1 (5 bases). Germline CDR1 is MDHEN and CDR2 is SYDVKM. The CDR3 covers 14 residues. The CDR3 nucleotides read TGTGCCGGCAGTTTCCCAGGGTTGAGCCAGCCCCAGCATTTT. It yields the protein CAGSFPGLSQPQHF.

CDR3 region: CASSPLAGAPYEQYF. The CDR3 nucleotides read TGTGCCAGCAGCCCACTAGCGGGAGCCCCCTACGAGCAGTACTTC. V usage is TRBV6-1 and J usage is TRBJ2-7, with 11 bases lining up with TRBD2. The junction had 6 bases not matched to a gene; V was cut back by 6 bases and J by 2 bases. Looked up from germline, CDR1 is MNHNS and CDR2 is SASEGT. The CDR3 is 15 amino acids.